One sample yielded the 27 T cell receptor beta chains listed below, sequenced in a study of T cell changes during pregnancy in multiple sclerosis. Sequenced by immunoSEQ multiplex PCR; TCRdb stores in-frame clones only, minus some. The sample includes approximately 110,000 clones, approximately 90% seen only once; the top ten take approximately 1.5%. The sequencing here drew on peripheral blood, taken in the third trimester of pregnancy. The receptors come from a female donor with multiple sclerosis, enrolled in a pregnancy study.

This chain connects TRBV18 to TRBJ2-7; 12 bases are a match to TRBD1. The germline V gene encodes CDR1 KGHSH and CDR2 LQKENI. The CDR3 runs 15 residues. V lost 3 bases, J lost 5 bases, and 5 bases stayed unmatched. CDR3 amino acids: CASSPSGTGGDEQYF. The CDR3 nucleotides are TGTGCCAGCTCACCTTCCGGGACAGGGGGCGACGAGCAGTACTTC.

The genes are TRBV6-6 and TRBJ2-7; 8 bases are a match to TRBD1. The CDR3 is 15 amino acids. Germline V lookup: CDR1 MNHNY, CDR2 SVGAGI (reference sequence). V gave up 5 bases and J gave up 4 bases; unmatched junction bases: 10. CDR3 sequence (DNA): TGTGCCAGCAGTACTGGACAGGGATTGAGGTACGAGCAGTACTTC. This translates into CASSTGQGLRYEQYF.

The V gene is TRBV2, the J gene TRBJ1-1, with 7 bases matching TRBD1. The V gene end was trimmed by 6 bases and the J gene end by 3 bases; junction bases not matched to a gene: 4. Germline CDR1 is SNHLY and CDR2 is FYNNEI. CDR3 length: 13 amino acids. The DNA of the CDR3 is TGTGCCAGCAGCGCCGACAGGGACACTGAAGCTTTCTTT. Its protein is CASSADRDTEAFF.

This clone has a single count. This chain uses TRBV5-1 with TRBJ2-5; TRBD1 aligns across 8 bases. The CDR3 runs to 16 residues. The V segment lost 0 bases and the J segment 4 bases; nucleotides outside the gene matches: 8. Germline V CDR1 and CDR2: SGHRS, YFSETQ. DNA for the CDR3: TGCGCCAGCAGCTTGGGGCCAGGGGGCTTGGGAGAGACCCAGTACTTC. Protein sequence: CASSLGPGGLGETQYF. Full variable domain (remainder filled in from reference TRBV5-1 and TRBJ2-5): KAGVTQTPRYLIKTRGQQVTLSCSPISGHRSVSWYQQTPGQGLQFLFEYFSETQRNKGNFPGRFSGRQFSNSRSEMNVSTLELGDSALYLCASSLGPGGLGETQYFGPGTRLLVL.

This clone was observed a single time. The rearrangement links TRBV5-4 to TRBJ2-5, with 7 nucleotides matching TRBD1. Trimming cost V 3 bases and J 1 base; bases outside gene matches: 9. The CDR3 runs to 16 residues. Germline-derived CDR1 and CDR2 are SGHNT and YYREEE (reference sequence). In nucleotides, the CDR3 is TGTGCCAGCAGCTCCGGGACAGTGAGAATCCAAGAGACCCAGTACTTC. The encoded protein is CASSSGTVRIQETQYF.

The chain carries TRBV7-2 and TRBJ2-5, with 7 bases matching TRBD2. Germline loops: CDR1 SGHTA, CDR2 FQGNSA. Unmatched junction bases numbered 14, after V lost 5 bases and J lost 5 bases. The CDR3 contains 16 residues. The DNA of the CDR3 is TGTGCCAGCAGCCTCTCCCCGGCGGGAGAGTGGGAGACCCAGTACTTC. It translates to CASSLSPAGEWETQYF.

CDR3 sequence: CASSGGPLAKNIQYF. CDR3 DNA: TGTGCCAGCAGCGGGGGTCCATTAGCCAAAAACATTCAGTACTTC. V gene TRBV2 combines with J gene TRBJ2-4, with D possibly being TRBD2 (6 bases). Germline CDR1 is SNHLY and CDR2 is FYNNEI. Trimming stripped 6 bases from V and 0 bases from J, with 12 bases between. The CDR3 has 15 residues.

V gene TRBV5-1 combines with J gene TRBJ2-1, with D hard to call. This CDR3 is built from 12 residues. V was trimmed by 7 bases and J by 7 bases, leaving 12 bases between them. Per germline, CDR1 SGHRS and CDR2 YFSETQ. CDR3 residues: CASYIFLNEQFF. CDR3 bases: TGCGCCAGCTACATCTTCTTAAATGAGCAGTTCTTC.

This clone has only a few counts. The V gene is TRBV4-1, the J gene TRBJ2-7; 7 positions agree with TRBD1. The germline V gene has CDR1 MGHRA and CDR2 YSYEKL. This CDR3 contains 15 residues. The V segment lost 4 bases and the J segment 2 bases; nucleotides outside the gene matches: 8. The CDR3 nucleotides are TGCGCCAGCAGCCCCCCCGGGACAGTGACCTACGAGCAGTACTTC. Translation gives CASSPPGTVTYEQYF.

The table lists this clone with a few counts. The chain recombines TRBV5-6 with TRBJ1-1; 9 nucleotides match TRBD1. Germline CDR1 reads SGHDT; CDR2 reads YYEEEE. Trimming cost V 4 bases and J 5 bases; bases outside gene matches: 6. This CDR3 has 14 residues. CDR3 sequence: CASSRTGARTEAFF. The CDR3 nucleotides read TGTGCCAGCAGCCGGACAGGGGCGAGGACTGAAGCTTTCTTT.

The genes are TRBV6-1 and TRBJ1-1, with D perhaps matching TRBD1 (5 bases). V was cut by 2 bases and J by 11 bases, with 9 bases left in between. The CDR3 loop spans 11 amino acids. CDR1 MNHNS and CDR2 SASEGT come from the germline V gene. This CDR3 reads CASSERGGAFF. CDR3 sequence (DNA): TGTGCCAGCAGTGAAAGGGGTGGTGCTTTCTTT.

V gene TRBV19 combines with J gene TRBJ1-1; 7 bases line up with TRBD1. The CDR3 is 15 amino acids. Germline CDR1 and CDR2: LNHDA and SQIVND (reference sequence). J was trimmed by 0 bases and V by 3 bases; bases with no gene match: 4. DNA of the CDR3: TGTGCCAGTAGTATCTTCGGACAGGTGAACACTGAAGCTTTCTTT. The encoded protein is CASSIFGQVNTEAFF.

The V call is TRBV2, the J call TRBJ2-1; 8 bases agree with TRBD2. The V and J ends lost 8 bases and 0 bases, in that order; junction bases with no gene match: 3. The CDR3 runs 14 residues. The germline CDR1 and CDR2 sequences are SNHLY and FYNNEI. The CDR3 DNA follows: TGTGCCAGCCTGAGCGGGAGCTCCTACAATGAGCAGTTCTTC. Its protein product is CASLSGSSYNEQFF.

This chain uses TRBV28 with TRBJ2-7; TRBD2 matches 8 bases. There are 12 residues in the CDR3. Germline V gene sequence: CDR1 MDHEN, CDR2 SYDVKM. Losses at the gene ends were 6 bases for V and 6 bases for J; bases not matched to a gene: 4. CDR3 sequence reads: CASSIREGEQYF. CDR3 nucleotide sequence: TGTGCCAGCAGCATCCGGGAGGGCGAGCAGTACTTC. The complete variable domain, with remaining parts taken from reference TRBV28 and TRBJ2-7, reads DVKVTQSSRYLVKRTGEKVFLECVQDMDHENMFWYRQDPGLGLRLIYFSYDVKMKEKGDIPEGYSVSREKKERFSLILESASTNQTSMYLCASSIREGEQYFGPGTRLTVT.

The chain employs TRBV19 and TRBJ1-5; D is perhaps TRBD1 (6 bases). Germline-derived CDR1 and CDR2 are LNHDA and SQIVND (reference sequence). Between the trimmed V and J ends, which lost 5 bases and 1 base, there was a span of 15 bases. The CDR3 totals 16 residues. The CDR3 sequence is CASSHEDRSSNQPQHF. The CDR3 nucleotides are TGTGCCAGTAGTCACGAAGACAGGTCGAGCAATCAGCCCCAGCATTTT.

This chain uses TRBV28 with TRBJ2-7, with 7 bases aligning to TRBD1. The CDR3 runs 14 residues. Germline V gene data show CDR1 as MDHEN and CDR2 as SYDVKM. Trimming removed 5 bases from V and 2 bases from J; junction bases left unmatched: 6. The CDR3 loop reads CASSSSGQPYEQYF. The CDR3 DNA sequence: TGTGCCAGCAGTAGCTCGGGACAGCCCTACGAGCAGTACTTC.

The chain uses TRBV30 and TRBJ2-3, with D perhaps TRBD2 (6 bases). Germline-derived CDR1 and CDR2 are GTSNPN and SVGIG (reference sequence). V lost 3 bases, J lost 4 bases, and 20 bases lay in between. The CDR3 sequence is 16 residues long. CDR3 coding DNA: TGTGCCTGGAGCGCACCCGGGACTCTGAGGGCAGATACGCAGTATTTT. It yields the protein CAWSAPGTLRADTQYF.

The genes are TRBV10-2 and TRBJ2-4; D not certain. Trimming took 1 base from V and 0 from J, leaving 7 bases between them. CDR1 is WSHSY, CDR2 SAAADI, per germline. The length of the CDR3 is 15 residues. The CDR3 bases are TGCGCCAGCAGTGAGTACGCAGTAGCCAAAAACATTCAGTACTTC. It is translated as CASSEYAVAKNIQYF.

The chain links TRBV28 to TRBJ1-4, with a possible D match to TRBD1 (5 bases). Germline V CDR1 and CDR2: MDHEN, SYDVKM. The V gene lost 4 bases and the J gene lost 12 bases, with 18 bases spanning the gap. There are 14 residues in the CDR3. This CDR3 reads CASSYRTLRSELFF. CDR3 nucleotides: TGTGCCAGCAGTTACAGGACGCTTAGATCGGAACTGTTTTTT.

V usage is TRBV6-5 and J usage is TRBJ1-2, with D perhaps matching TRBD1 (5 bases). Germline loops: CDR1 MNHEY, CDR2 SVGAGI. The CDR3 loop spans 15 amino acids. V dropped 6 bases and J dropped 2 bases, with 16 bases sitting between them. The chain's CDR3 is CASRRTGGRNYGYTF. The CDR3 nucleotides read TGTGCCAGCAGACGGACTGGGGGGAGGAACTATGGCTACACCTTC.

The genes are TRBV30 and TRBJ1-5; D is possibly TRBD1 (6 bases). Germline values: CDR1 GTSNPN, CDR2 SVGIG (reference sequence). This CDR3 contains 16 residues. V was pared by 2 bases and J by 6 bases, with 20 bases between. The CDR3 is CAWSLRGTGSGQPQHF. CDR3 sequence (DNA): TGTGCCTGGAGTCTTCGAGGTACAGGGAGCGGTCAGCCCCAGCATTTT. The complete variable domain, with remaining parts taken from reference TRBV30 and TRBJ1-5, reads SQTIHQWPATLVQPVGSPLSLECTVEGTSNPNLYWYRQAAGRGLQLLFYSVGIGQISSEVPQNLSASRPQDRQFILSSKKLLLSDSGFYLCAWSLRGTGSGQPQHFGDGTRLSIL.

The chain couples TRBV7-8 to TRBJ2-5; D not resolved. The V and J ends lost 1 base and 5 bases respectively, with 11 bases between them. From germline, CDR1 is SGHVS and CDR2 FQNEAQ. The CDR3 has 14 residues. For the CDR3, the DNA is TGTGCCAGCAGCTTAGTATACTCTTTTGAGACCCAGTACTTC. Translated: CASSLVYSFETQYF.

The CDR3 loop reads CASSSGQGHYEQYF. Written as DNA, the CDR3 is TGTGCCAGCAGCTCCGGACAGGGGCACTACGAGCAGTACTTC. This chain joins TRBV7-6 and TRBJ2-7; TRBD1 matches at 9 bases. Germline V gene data show CDR1 as SGHVS and CDR2 as FNYEAQ. The CDR3 has 14 amino acids. The V segment lost 4 bases and the J segment 3 bases; nucleotides outside the gene matches: 4.

The chain links TRBV7-9 to TRBJ2-2; 7 bases are shared with TRBD1. V shed 5 bases and J 3 bases; nucleotides not matched to a gene: 12. There are 17 residues in the CDR3. The V gene's germline CDR1 is SEHNR and CDR2 FQNEAQ (reference sequence). The CDR3 DNA reads as TGTGCCAGCAGCCACAAGCCAGACAGGGTGGACACCGGGGAGCTGTTTTTT. It encodes CASSHKPDRVDTGELFF.

The chain links TRBV5-8 to TRBJ1-5; a weak D match, TRBD1 (5 bases). The V gene lost 4 bases and the J gene lost 2 bases, with 7 bases spanning the gap. This CDR3 region has 13 residues. Germline-derived CDR1 and CDR2 are SGHTS and YDEGEE. DNA of the CDR3: TGTGCCAGCAGCGACAGTCGCAATCAGCCCCAGCATTTT. Amino acid sequence: CASSDSRNQPQHF.

This chain joins TRBV11-2 and TRBJ2-2; D perhaps matches TRBD1 (6 bases). The V gene's germline CDR1 is SGHAT and CDR2 FQNNGV. The CDR3 runs to 18 residues. The ends were cut back, 5 bases at V and 5 bases at J, with 24 bases in the middle. As DNA, the CDR3 is TGTGCCAGCAGCCCCGACAGGAAACCTCTACGGAGGACCGGGGAGCTGTTTTTT. Its protein product is CASSPDRKPLRRTGELFF.

Note on this clone: The junction shows a germline mismatch at one end, possibly a read error. The rearrangement joins TRBV6-1 to TRBJ1-4, with D possibly TRBD1 on 5 matching bases. This CDR3 contains 15 residues. Germline-derived CDR1 and CDR2 are MNHNS and SASEGT. The CDR3 nucleotides are TGTGCCAGCAGTGAAGGGACAAAACCTAAAGAAAAACTGTTTTTT. Translating it yields CASSEGTKPKEKLFF.